This is a list of T cell receptor beta chains from one sample in a study of control samples from healthy donors and cancer patients. This table comes from immunoSEQ multiplex PCR, and its TCRdb copy is limited to in-frame clones, with some not included. Of roughly 400,000 clones in the sample, around 90% were seen once. The sample taken for sequencing was PBMCs. These receptors all come from a man in his forties or fifties with head and neck cancer. CDR3s include the opening cysteine and the closing phenylalanine or tryptophan. D genes are given only for firm matches. Clone size is stated in some rows and not others, as once, few, many or a class when expanded.

D gene	J gene	clone size	V gene	CDR3 protein	CDR3 DNA
.	TRBJ1-1	.	TRBV11-3	CASSYEGGTEAFF	TGTGCCAGCAGCTACGAGGGGGGCACTGAAGCTTTCTTT
TRBD2	TRBJ2-1	.	TRBV2	CASSEVGGRSYNEQFF	TGTGCCAGCAGTGAAGTGGGCGGGAGGTCCTACAATGAGCAGTTCTTC
.	TRBJ2-1	.	TRBV7-6	CASSLAQQRHYNEQFF	TGTGCCAGCAGCTTAGCTCAGCAGCGCCACTACAATGAGCAGTTCTTC
.	TRBJ2-7	.	TRBV7-9	CASSFPSPNYEQYF	TGTGCCAGCAGCTTCCCCAGTCCCAATTACGAGCAGTACTTC
TRBD1	TRBJ2-7	.	TRBV2	CASSLAGTGDHYEQYF	TGTGCCAGCAGTTTAGCGGGGACAGGGGATCACTACGAGCAGTACTTC
.	TRBJ1-6	.	TRBV3-1/TRBV3-2	CASSQSRPVNNSPLHF	TGTGCCAGCAGCCAGAGCCGGCCAGTAAATAATTCACCCCTCCACTTT
TRBD1	TRBJ2-7	.	TRBV19	CASSISGQILYEQYF	TGTGCCAGTAGTATTTCGGGACAGATTCTTTACGAGCAGTACTTC
.	TRBJ2-7	.	TRBV2	CASSEGVPGAVGYEQYF	TGTGCCAGCAGTGAAGGGGTGCCGGGGGCAGTGGGCTACGAGCAGTACTTC
TRBD2	TRBJ2-7	.	TRBV4-1	CASSRVMGRLAGSYEQYF	TGCGCCAGCAGCCGGGTCATGGGGAGACTAGCGGGTTCCTACGAGCAGTACTTC
TRBD1	TRBJ2-1	once	TRBV27	CASSRPRDRGPGEQFF	TGTGCCAGCAGCCGTCCCCGGGACAGGGGGCCGGGTGAGCAGTTCTTC
TRBD1	TRBJ2-6	.	TRBV29-1	CSVDSGPGQDSGANVLTF	TGCAGCGTTGATTCGGGTCCGGGACAGGACTCTGGGGCCAACGTCCTGACTTTC
TRBD1	TRBJ2-5	.	TRBV6-5	CASSYRDRGGQETQYF	TGTGCCAGCAGTTATCGGGACAGGGGGGGGCAAGAGACCCAGTACTTC
.	TRBJ2-1	.	TRBV5-4	CASSLAGRQGVSGSYNEQFF	TGTGCCAGCAGCTTGGCGGGTCGGCAGGGAGTGTCGGGCTCCTACAATGAGCAGTTCTTC
.	TRBJ1-3	.	TRBV19	CASSIRSWASGNTIYF	TGTGCCAGTAGTATCCGTTCTTGGGCCTCTGGAAACACCATATATTTT
.	TRBJ2-2	few	TRBV12-3/TRBV12-4	CASSLGLRELFF	TGTGCCAGCAGTTTGGGGCTCAGGGAGCTGTTTTTT
.	TRBJ1-1	.	TRBV10-3	CAISEGRNTEAFF	TGTGCCATCAGTGAGGGGAGAAACACTGAAGCTTTCTTT
.	TRBJ2-7	.	TRBV9	CASSVGFKGSGSYEQYF	TGTGCCAGCAGCGTAGGGTTCAAGGGTAGCGGATCCTACGAGCAGTACTTC
.	TRBJ2-2	.	TRBV18	CASSPLDRPNTGELFF	TGTGCCAGCTCACCGTTAGACAGGCCGAACACCGGGGAGCTGTTTTTT
TRBD1	TRBJ1-2	.	TRBV3-1/TRBV3-2	CASSPTGGYYGYTF	TGTGCCAGCAGCCCCACAGGGGGCTACTATGGCTACACCTTC
.	TRBJ1-1	.	TRBV28	CASLEPGTNTEAFF	TGTGCCAGCCTCGAACCCGGGACAAACACTGAAGCTTTCTTT
.	TRBJ1-5	.	TRBV19	CASSIYGEPQHF	TGTGCCAGTAGTATCTACGGTGAGCCCCAGCATTTT
.	TRBJ1-3	.	TRBV30	CAWAPPYTRSGNTIYF	TGTGCCTGGGCCCCCCCCTATACTCGCTCTGGAAACACCATATATTTT
.	TRBJ2-7	once	TRBV19	CASSTTVSSYEQYF	TGTGCCAGTAGTACGACCGTGAGCTCCTACGAGCAGTACTTC
.	TRBJ2-3	.	TRBV24-1	CATSPGVALGSTDTQYF	TGTGCCACCAGCCCCGGGGTGGCCCTTGGAAGCACAGATACGCAGTATTTT
.	TRBJ2-7	.	TRBV11-2	CASSLGTAVDEQYF	TGTGCCAGCAGCTTGGGGACCGCTGTGGACGAGCAGTACTTC
TRBD2	TRBJ2-2	.	TRBV6-6	CASSNRLASGELFF	TGTGCCAGCAGTAACCGACTAGCGAGCGGGGAGCTGTTTTTT
TRBD2	TRBJ2-7	.	TRBV11-3	CASSLGTNPTYEQYF	TGTGCCAGCAGCTTGGGGACTAACCCTACCTACGAGCAGTACTTC
.	TRBJ2-5	.	TRBV7-8	CASSPIGTNQETQYF	TGTGCCAGCAGCCCCATCGGGACAAACCAAGAGACCCAGTACTTC
.	TRBJ2-1	.	TRBV27	CASSPIETAYNEQFF	TGTGCCAGCAGTCCTATCGAGACAGCCTACAATGAGCAGTTCTTC
TRBD1	TRBJ1-1	.	TRBV5-1	CASSLTDAGGYTEAFF	TGCGCCAGCAGCTTAACGGACGCAGGGGGCTACACTGAAGCTTTCTTT
TRBD2	TRBJ2-3	.	TRBV6-2/TRBV6-3	CASSYSGLETDTQYF	TGTGCCAGCAGTTACTCGGGACTAGAAACAGATACGCAGTATTTT
TRBD2	TRBJ2-4	.	TRBV9	CASSAAGLAAAKNIQYF	TGTGCCAGCAGCGCCGCTGGACTAGCGGCAGCCAAAAACATTCAGTACTTC
.	TRBJ2-7	.	TRBV6-5	CASSNLDWSSYEQYF	TGTGCCAGCTCGAATCTTGACTGGAGCTCCTACGAGCAGTACTTC
.	TRBJ1-3	.	TRBV30	CAWGHRDTIYF	TGTGCCTGGGGACACAGAGACACCATATATTTT
.	TRBJ1-1	.	TRBV11-2	CASSLEQGTEAFF	TGTGCCAGCAGCTTAGAGCAGGGCACTGAAGCTTTCTTT
TRBD2	TRBJ2-7	.	TRBV5-4	CASSWEGRGSYYEQYF	TGTGCCAGCAGCTGGGAGGGGCGGGGGAGTTACTACGAGCAGTACTTC
.	TRBJ1-5	.	TRBV5-1	CASSPGEGGLNQPQHF	TGCGCCAGCAGCCCCGGAGAAGGGGGGCTGAATCAGCCCCAGCATTTT
.	TRBJ1-2	.	TRBV5-1	CASTLGGGDYGYTF	TGCGCCAGCACCCTGGGCGGGGGCGACTATGGCTACACCTTC
.	TRBJ2-7	.	TRBV18	CASSPVLSSYEQYF	TGTGCCAGCTCACCAGTCCTGTCCTCCTACGAGCAGTACTTC
TRBD1	TRBJ1-5	.	TRBV19	CASSTGGGGGQPQHF	TGTGCCAGTAGTACCGGAGGGGGCGGGGGCCAGCCCCAGCATTTT
TRBD1	TRBJ2-7	.	TRBV4-1	CASSQDLRPGGYEQYF	TGCGCCAGCAGCCAAGATTTGCGGCCAGGGGGCTACGAGCAGTACTTC
TRBD2	TRBJ2-7	few	TRBV5-1	CASSLGASGGYEQYF	TGCGCCAGCAGCTTGGGTGCTAGCGGGGGGTACGAGCAGTACTTC
TRBD1	TRBJ2-2	.	TRBV6-2/TRBV6-3	CASSADRGVTGELFF	TGTGCCAGCAGTGCCGACAGGGGGGTAACCGGGGAGCTGTTTTTT
.	TRBJ1-2	.	TRBV30	CAWSVMGNDYGYTF	TGTGCCTGGAGTGTAATGGGTAACGACTATGGCTACACCTTC
TRBD1	TRBJ2-3	.	TRBV2	CASSESGQGPDTQYF	TGTGCCAGCAGTGAATCGGGACAGGGACCAGATACGCAGTATTTT
.	TRBJ1-5	.	TRBV6-1	CASSETPRGGASIGNQPQHF	TGTGCCAGCAGTGAGACTCCGAGGGGGGGCGCGAGTATTGGCAATCAGCCCCAGCATTTT
.	TRBJ1-3	.	TRBV6-1	CASSENEGSFSGNTIYF	TGTGCCAGCAGTGAGAACGAGGGATCTTTCTCTGGAAACACCATATATTTT
.	TRBJ1-6	.	TRBV27	CASSLIPPGKFYNSPLHF	TGTGCCAGCAGTTTAATACCCCCAGGGAAATTCTACAATTCACCCCTCCACTTT
TRBD1	TRBJ1-1	.	TRBV10-3	CAISGSQGLNTEAFF	TGTGCCATCAGTGGATCACAGGGGTTGAACACTGAAGCTTTCTTT
.	TRBJ2-3	.	TRBV7-8	CASSLGTDTQYF	TGTGCCAGCAGCTTAGGAACAGATACGCAGTATTTT
TRBD1	TRBJ2-7	.	TRBV7-9	CASSLGLGTGAYEQYF	TGTGCCAGCAGCTTAGGGCTCGGGACAGGGGCCTACGAGCAGTACTTC
.	TRBJ1-6	.	TRBV20-1	CSASQQSYNSPLHF	TGCAGTGCTAGTCAACAGAGCTATAATTCACCCCTCCACTTT
TRBD1	TRBJ2-7	.	TRBV9	CASSPRTGDYEQYF	TGTGCCAGCAGCCCCCGGACAGGGGACTACGAGCAGTACTTC
.	TRBJ1-1	few	TRBV11-2	CASSLDLWAEAFF	TGTGCCAGCAGCTTAGATCTCTGGGCTGAAGCTTTCTTT
.	TRBJ2-2	.	TRBV9	CASSVGTVMNTGELFF	TGTGCCAGCAGCGTAGGGACAGTGATGAACACCGGGGAGCTGTTTTTT
.	TRBJ2-7	once	TRBV16	CASSQSQGRDEQYF	TGTGCCAGCAGCCAATCCCAGGGGAGGGACGAGCAGTACTTC
TRBD1	TRBJ2-7	.	TRBV10-3	CAISVGQGPYEQYF	TGTGCCATCAGTGTGGGACAGGGTCCCTACGAGCAGTACTTC